A single sample gave rise to the 9 T cell receptor beta chains below, sequenced in a study of cytomegalovirus exposure and HLA in healthy donors. Amplification used 60 Vbeta primers and 13 Jbeta primers. Profiled with immunoSEQ multiplex PCR; TCRdb holds only in-frame clones, not every one. Altogether tens of thousands of clones are present, 75% to 80% being singletons, with the ten largest covering more than 3.5%. The sample consisted of PBMCs. All receptors come from a man aged 25 to 45 in good health and CMV-seronegative.

The genes are TRBV6-6 and TRBJ2-3, with D perhaps matching TRBD1 (5 bases). The CDR3 length is 12 residues. Germline CDR1 and CDR2: MNHNY and SVGAGI (reference sequence). Trimming removed 6 bases from V and 8 bases from J, with 12 bases in between. CDR3 DNA: TGTGCCAGCAGCCAGGGTTTAGGTACGCAGTATTTT. It is translated as CASSQGLGTQYF.

V gene TRBV4-1 combines with J gene TRBJ1-1; 8 bases are shared with TRBD1. Germline V gene data show CDR1 as MGHRA and CDR2 as YSYEKL. The CDR3 runs 20 residues. J was trimmed by 3 bases and V by 8 bases; bases with no gene match: 26. The CDR3 reads CASSPSDGGQGRVSDTEAFF. In DNA form, the CDR3 reads TGCGCCAGCTCACCGAGCGATGGAGGACAGGGAAGGGTTTCCGACACTGAAGCTTTCTTT.

This sequence joins TRBV5-5 and TRBJ1-5; TRBD1 agrees at 8 bases. CDR1 SGHKS and CDR2 YYEKEE come from the germline V gene (reference sequence). With V trimmed by 2 bases and J by 0 bases, 4 bases remained unmatched. CDR3 length: 16 residues. The CDR3 DNA reads TGTGCCAGCAGCTTTTTGACAGGGGTTAGCAATCAGCCCCAGCATTTT. Protein product: CASSFLTGVSNQPQHF.

The chain uses TRBV27 and TRBJ2-5, with D unclear. The germline gives CDR1 MNHEY, CDR2 SMNVEV (reference sequence). The V end lost 6 bases, the J end lost 2 bases, and 7 bases lay between the germline ends. CDR3 size: 12 residues. CDR3 protein: CASRCTQETQYF. CDR3 nucleotides: TGTGCCAGCAGATGCACACAAGAGACCCAGTACTTC.

V gene TRBV15 combines with J gene TRBJ1-1; TRBD1 is a possible D gene (5 bases). V was clipped by 2 bases and J by 0 bases, with 10 bases between them. CDR3 length equals 15 residues. Germline CDR1 and CDR2: LNHNV and YYDKDF (reference sequence). CDR3 residues: CATSRRGGMNTEAFF. In DNA form, the CDR3 reads TGTGCCACCAGCAGACGCGGGGGAATGAACACTGAAGCTTTCTTT.

The gene calls are TRBV11-1 and TRBJ1-5; D is possibly TRBD1 (5 bases). CDR1 and CDR2 (germline): SGHAT, FQDESV (reference sequence). Between the trimmed V and J ends, which lost 5 bases and 3 bases, there was a span of 8 bases. The CDR3 loop spans 13 amino acids. CDR3 region: CASSQGVNQPQHF. The CDR3 region has the DNA TGTGCCAGCAGCCAGGGTGTCAATCAGCCCCAGCATTTT.

The rearrangement links TRBV28 to TRBJ1-2, with 8 bases matching TRBD1. The trim removed 6 bases at V and 5 bases at J, leaving 5 bases unmatched. CDR1 and CDR2 (germline): MDHEN, SYDVKM. This CDR3 region has 13 residues. CDR3 region: CASRQTGVYGYTF. The CDR3 region has the DNA TGTGCCAGCAGACAGACAGGGGTATATGGCTACACCTTC.

This sequence joins TRBV13 and TRBJ2-7; D might be TRBD1 (5 bases). The germline CDR1 and CDR2 sequences are PRHDT and FYEKMQ (reference sequence). The CDR3 is made up of 13 amino acids. Trimming removed 1 base at V and 6 bases at J, with 10 bases between. CDR3 sequence (DNA): TGTGCCAGCAGCTTAGAGGCAGGGCTCGAGCAGTACTTC. Its translation: CASSLEAGLEQYF.

Judged by abundance, this clone is medium-sized. V and J are TRBV7-9 and TRBJ2-7; weak D call: TRBD1 (6 bases). This CDR3 spans 14 amino acids. The germline V gene has CDR1 SEHNR and CDR2 FQNEAQ (reference sequence). Trimming stripped 5 bases from V and 0 bases from J, with 11 bases between. CDR3 loop: CASSQTGSSYEQYF. The CDR3 DNA reads as TGTGCCAGCAGCCAAACAGGGAGCTCCTACGAGCAGTACTTC.